These T cell receptor beta chains were read from a single sample in a study of cytomegalovirus exposure and HLA in healthy donors. TCRdb's table, derived via immunoSEQ multiplex PCR, lists solely in-frame clones and lacks some. The sample consists of approximately 150,000 clones, roughly 80% of them appearing once. Sequences were obtained from PBMCs. Receptors were obtained from a woman in her 30s in good health and CMV-seropositive. The CDR3 runs from the conserved cysteine through the conserved F or W. Fields, in order: CDR3 length, J gene, V gene, clone size, D gene, CDR3 protein, CDR3 DNA. A D gene is named only where the DNA matches it firmly. Only part of the rows carry a size: once, few, many, or a class if the clone is expanded.

15 | TRBJ1-1 | TRBV5-4 | NA | NA | CASSFRQELNTEAFF | TGTGCCAGCAGCTTCCGACAGGAACTGAACACTGAAGCTTTCTTT
13 | TRBJ1-1 | TRBV6-1 | NA | NA | CASRVSWNTEAFF | TGTGCCAGCAGAGTCAGTTGGAACACTGAAGCTTTCTTT
16 | TRBJ2-3 | TRBV5-1 | NA | NA | CASSVGALGNTDTQYF | TGCGCCAGCAGCGTCGGTGCGCTCGGGAACACAGATACGCAGTATTTT
13 | TRBJ1-1 | TRBV5-4 | NA | TRBD1 | CASSRDRNTEAFF | TGTGCCAGCAGTAGGGACAGGAACACTGAAGCTTTCTTT
14 | TRBJ2-1 | TRBV27 | NA | NA | CASSFDSSYNEQFF | TGTGCCAGCAGTTTTGATAGCTCCTACAATGAGCAGTTCTTC
11 | TRBJ2-1 | TRBV7-9 | NA | TRBD2 | CASSAGRGQFF | TGTGCCAGCAGCGCCGGGAGGGGGCAGTTCTTC
16 | TRBJ1-4 | TRBV4-1 | NA | NA | CASSQDVRVEGEKLFF | TGCGCCAGCAGCCAAGATGTAAGGGTAGAGGGTGAAAAACTGTTTTTT
15 | TRBJ1-4 | TRBV27 | NA | NA | CASSFQDRRREKLFF | TGTGCCAGCAGTTTCCAAGACAGGAGAAGGGAAAAACTGTTTTTT
16 | TRBJ2-2 | TRBV28 | NA | TRBD1 | CASSLTGRAFPGELFF | TGTGCCAGCAGTCTGACAGGGCGCGCCTTCCCCGGGGAGCTGTTTTTT
14 | TRBJ2-4 | TRBV6-1 | NA | TRBD2 | CASSERFGGDIQYF | TGTGCCAGCAGTGAACGCTTCGGGGGGGACATTCAGTACTTC
13 | TRBJ2-5 | TRBV30 | NA | NA | CAWNRGEQETQYF | TGTGCCTGGAATCGGGGAGAACAAGAGACCCAGTACTTC
13 | TRBJ2-7 | TRBV6-6 | NA | TRBD2 | CASSYNRGGEQYF | TGTGCCAGCAGTTACAACCGGGGGGGCGAGCAGTACTTC
13 | TRBJ1-1 | TRBV27 | NA | NA | CASSFQGNTEAFF | TGTGCCAGCAGTTTTCAGGGTAACACTGAAGCTTTCTTT
14 | TRBJ1-6 | TRBV5-1 | NA | NA | CASNPGAGDSPLHF | TGCGCCAGCAATCCCGGGGCAGGGGATTCACCCCTCCACTTT
13 | TRBJ1-5 | TRBV14 | NA | NA | CASSQGGHQPQHF | TGTGCCAGCAGCCAAGGGGGCCATCAGCCCCAGCATTTT
15 | TRBJ1-2 | TRBV29-1 | few | NA | CSVGYGTSSDPGYTF | TGCAGCGTCGGATATGGGACAAGCTCGGACCCTGGCTACACCTTC
13 | TRBJ1-2 | TRBV30 | NA | NA | CAWIPSAGNGYTF | TGTGCCTGGATCCCATCGGCAGGAAATGGCTACACCTTC
13 | TRBJ1-2 | TRBV7-3 | NA | TRBD1 | CASSSRTGEGYTF | TGTGCCAGCAGCTCTAGGACAGGGGAGGGCTACACCTTC
13 | TRBJ2-3 | TRBV19 | NA | NA | CASSIGGTDTQYF | TGTGCCAGTAGTATAGGAGGTACAGATACGCAGTATTTT
10 | TRBJ2-1 | TRBV20-1 | NA | NA | CSAVFGEQFF | TGCAGTGCCGTTTTCGGGGAGCAGTTCTTC
15 | TRBJ2-1 | TRBV19 | few | TRBD2 | CASRSGTRGYNEQFF | TGTGCCAGTAGGTCCGGGACTAGGGGTTACAATGAGCAGTTCTTC
17 | TRBJ2-3 | TRBV9 | NA | TRBD1 | CASSVAPGGAGTDTQYF | TGTGCCAGCAGCGTAGCTCCAGGGGGCGCGGGCACAGATACGCAGTATTTT
15 | TRBJ1-2 | TRBV4-3 | NA | NA | CASSHGSLINYGYTF | TGCGCCAGCAGCCACGGGTCGCTAATAAACTATGGCTACACCTTC
15 | TRBJ1-1 | TRBV4-1 | NA | TRBD1 | CASSHLGQANTEAFF | TGCGCCAGCAGCCACTTAGGACAGGCGAACACTGAAGCTTTCTTT
14 | TRBJ1-4 | TRBV5-1 | NA | NA | CASAGGLGGEKLFF | TGCGCCAGCGCCGGGGGGCTGGGCGGTGAAAAACTGTTTTTT
18 | TRBJ1-4 | TRBV4-1 | once | TRBD1 | CASSQEGRDSRLNEKLFF | TGCGCCAGCAGCCAAGAGGGGCGGGACAGCCGACTTAATGAAAAACTGTTTTTT
14 | TRBJ1-2 | TRBV30 | NA | TRBD1 | CAWRKTGVNYGYTF | TGTGCCTGGAGAAAAACAGGGGTTAACTATGGCTACACCTTC
15 | TRBJ1-1 | TRBV6-1 | NA | TRBD1 | CASRAWTGGNTEAFF | TGTGCCAGCAGGGCTTGGACAGGCGGGAACACTGAAGCTTTCTTT
17 | TRBJ2-6 | TRBV7-9 | NA | NA | CASSGDRFSSGANVLTF | TGTGCCAGCAGCGGAGACAGGTTTAGCTCTGGGGCCAACGTCCTGACTTTC
15 | TRBJ1-2 | TRBV15 | NA | NA | CATSRDGIRGDVYTF | TGTGCCACCAGCAGAGATGGTATCAGGGGAGATGTGTACACCTTC
18 | TRBJ2-2 | TRBV7-9 | NA | NA | CASSLNSRLQEGTGELFF | TGTGCCAGCAGCTTAAATTCCCGACTCCAAGAAGGTACCGGGGAGCTGTTTTTT